Described below is a single T cell receptor (beta chain) sequence and its context. Its antigen is undetermined. TCRdb independently ran MiXCR on the RT-PCR reads; one entry per CDR3 protein. The sample includes about 190,000 distinct CDR3 sequences, about an eighth of them seen just once. Trimming shortened V by 5 bases and J by 0 bases, and 12 bases separated the two germline ends. CDR1 is SGHTA and CDR2 is FQGTGA in the germline V gene. CDR3 length: 15 amino acids. The data are from a study of response to subunit inactivated influenza vaccine. Findings of the study overall: The authors offered the suggestion that each seasonal influenza vaccination recruits few new T cells.

The clonotype was recovered from a middle-aged man who received an inactivated influenza vaccine. The chain combines TRBV7-3 with TRBJ2-3, with a possible D match to TRBD2 (5 bases). This sample comprised CD8+ T cells sorted from PBMCs, obtained 4 to 6 days after vaccination. The CDR3 protein is CASSPLRGSTDTQYF. For the CDR3, the DNA is TGTGCCAGCAGCCCATTACGGGGAAGCACAGATACGCAGTATTTT.